This is a list of T cell receptor beta chains from one sample in a study of OX40 agonist ivuxolimab in advanced cancers. Libraries were prepared by immunoSEQ multiplex PCR; TCRdb keeps only in-frame clonotypes and omits some of them. The sample comprises around 26,000 clones, around 79% of which are singletons, and 9.5% to 15% rests with the top ten. The sample consisted of CD4+ or CD8+ T cells sorted from blood, taken in a trial of the OX40 agonist ivuxolimab. These TCRs come from an adult with an advanced solid tumor such as melanoma, head and neck, liver or kidney cancer. The CDR3 runs from the conserved cysteine through the conserved F or W. A D gene is named only where the DNA matches it firmly. Not every row has a clone size; where given, it reads once, few, many or a size class.

V	J	size	D	DNA	CDR3
TRBV4-1	TRBJ2-3	.	.	TGCGCCAGCAGCCAAGATCGTATCACAGATACGCAGTATTTT	CASSQDRITDTQYF
TRBV6-1	TRBJ1-1	.	.	TGTGCCAGCAGTGTGACAGGGAACACTGAAGCTTTCTTT	CASSVTGNTEAFF
TRBV28	TRBJ2-1	.	.	TGTGCCAGCAACGAGGGGGAATATGAGCAGTTCTTC	CASNEGEYEQFF
TRBV11-2	TRBJ1-5	.	TRBD1	TGTGCCAGCAGCTTTGGGACAGGGGATCAGCCCCAGCATTTT	CASSFGTGDQPQHF
TRBV18	TRBJ2-7	.	TRBD2	TGTGCCAGCTCGCCAAAAGCGGGGGGCACCCTCTACGAGCAGTACTTC	CASSPKAGGTLYEQYF
TRBV6-5	TRBJ1-3	.	.	TGTGCCAGCAGTTACACGAGCTCTGGAAACACCATATATTTT	CASSYTSSGNTIYF
TRBV18	TRBJ1-3	.	.	TGTGCCAGCTCACCCCTACCAGGTCTAACTCGGAACACCATATATTTT	CASSPLPGLTRNTIYF
TRBV29-1	TRBJ1-1	.	TRBD1	TGCAGCGCAAAGGACAGGATAGACACTGAAGCTTTCTTT	CSAKDRIDTEAFF
TRBV15	TRBJ1-1	few	.	TGTGCCACCGAGGGGGTCGGCGCTGAAGCTTTCTTT	CATEGVGAEAFF
TRBV7-9	TRBJ1-4	.	.	TGTGCCAGCAGCTTCGGTTCTCTCCGACAGAGGACTAATGAAAAACTGTTTTTT	CASSFGSLRQRTNEKLFF
TRBV30	TRBJ2-2	.	.	TGTGCCTGGAGCCCGGTCTTATCGAACACCGGGGAGCTGTTTTTT	CAWSPVLSNTGELFF
TRBV18	TRBJ1-2	.	TRBD1	TGTGCCAGCTCGCAGGGGGCGGACGGCTATGGCTACACCTTC	CASSQGADGYGYTF
TRBV28	TRBJ1-1	.	TRBD1	TGTGCCAGCAGGCAGGGGGAGCAGAACACTGAAGCTTTCTTT	CASRQGEQNTEAFF
TRBV7-9	TRBJ2-1	few	.	TGTGCCAGCAGCCCGGGGGCGGTACTATCCTACAATGAGCAGTTCTTC	CASSPGAVLSYNEQFF
TRBV10-2	TRBJ1-1	medium-sized	.	TGCGCCAGCAGTGAGTGGACTGAAGCTTTCTTT	CASSEWTEAFF
TRBV11-2	TRBJ2-4	.	TRBD1	TGTGCCAGCAGCTCCCTACTGCGGACAGGGCGGGCCAAAAACATTCAGTACTTC	CASSSLLRTGRAKNIQYF
TRBV28	TRBJ2-1	.	TRBD2	TGTGCCAGCAGTCCTCCCCTTGCGGGGGTCACCTACAATGAGCAGTTCTTC	CASSPPLAGVTYNEQFF
TRBV30	TRBJ1-5	.	.	TGTGCCTGGAGTAGCTGGGGTGGCAATCAGCCCCAGCATTTT	CAWSSWGGNQPQHF
TRBV28	TRBJ1-1	few	.	TGTGCCAGCAGTGAATTTGGGGAAATGAACACTGAAGCTTTCTTT	CASSEFGEMNTEAFF